This T cell receptor (beta chain) was captured in a study of blood T cell repertoires in COVID-19. Study at large: Researchers got acute and convalescent COVID-19 samples from the United States, Italy and Spain. PBMCs, B-cell-depleted T cells, or T cells provided the cDNA or gDNA that made up the material.

This table comes from immunoSEQ multiplex PCR, and its TCRdb copy is limited to in-frame clones, with some not included. The repertoire holds approximately 330,000 clones, roughly 85% seen once, with about 4.2% in the top ten. Participants were aged about 18 to 90 years from about two dozen US areas. J lost 2 bases, V lost 4 bases, and 7 bases had no gene match. This CDR3 is 16 amino acids long. Germline-derived CDR1 and CDR2 are ENHRY and SYGVKD. V gene TRBV10-3 combines with J gene TRBJ1-5; 8 bases are a match to TRBD1. The sequence was collected from a woman aged 40 to 55 with acute COVID-19. Material: PBMCs or T cells enriched from blood (not recorded which). CDR3 DNA sequence: TGTGCCATCAGTGCCGACAGGGGAAAAGGCAATCAGCCCCAGCATTTT. This codes for CAISADRGKGNQPQHF.